These 25 T cell receptor beta chains came from one sample sequenced in a study of blood T cell repertoires in COVID-19. Method: immunoSEQ multiplex PCR; TCRdb's copy keeps in-frame clones and lacks some. This table holds 150,000 to 200,000 clones, 80% found once. The sequenced sample consisted of PBMCs or T cells enriched from blood (not recorded which). These receptor sequences come from a woman aged 55-75 years who had recovered from COVID-19.

This chain connects TRBV30 to TRBJ2-7, with D hard to call. V lost 0 bases and J lost 5, with 11 bases in between. The germline CDR1 and CDR2 sequences are GTSNPN and SVGIG (reference sequence). The CDR3 totals 13 residues. CDR3 sequence reads: CAWSVLIKNEQYF. The CDR3 coding sequence is TGTGCCTGGAGTGTACTGATAAAAAACGAGCAGTACTTC.

This clone was observed many times. Other DNA sequences in this sample translate to the same CDR3. The chain employs TRBV7-9 and TRBJ1-6, with a weak D call TRBD1 (5 bases). The V and J ends lost 2 bases and 9 bases respectively, with 8 bases between them. Germline V gene data show CDR1 as SEHNR and CDR2 as FQNEAQ (reference sequence). The CDR3 is 13 residues long. The DNA of the CDR3 is TGTGCCAGCAGCTTAACCGGGGGTTCACCCCTCCACTTT. This translates into CASSLTGGSPLHF.

CDR3 nucleotide sequence: TGCAGCGCCCTGGGCACTAGGACAGATACGCAGTATTTT. This codes for CSALGTRTDTQYF. The chain carries TRBV29-1 and TRBJ2-3, with TRBD2 as a possible D gene (5 bases). V lost 7 bases, J lost 3 bases, and 14 bases lay in between. The CDR3 spans 13 residues. CDR1 and CDR2 (germline): SQVTM, ANQGSEA.

To note about this clone: The junction departs from germline at one end; a sequencing error may be responsible. V gene TRBV6-4 combines with J gene TRBJ2-7, with TRBD2 as a possible D gene (5 bases). This CDR3 spans 12 amino acids. Germline V lookup: CDR1 MRHNA, CDR2 SNTAGT. CDR3 DNA sequence: TGTGCCAGCAGGGACTTAACCTACGAGCAGTACTTC. Translated, it gives CASRDLTYEQYF.

V is TRBV30 and J is TRBJ2-2; TRBD2 is a possible D gene (6 bases). The length of the CDR3 is 14 residues. V was cut by 3 bases and J by 4 bases, with 12 bases left in between. CDR1 and CDR2 (germline): GTSNPN, SVGIG (reference sequence). The CDR3 region is CAWRPGTLTGELFF. The CDR3 DNA reads TGTGCCTGGAGACCGGGGACTCTCACCGGGGAGCTGTTTTTT.

The genes are TRBV24-1 and TRBJ2-5; TRBD1 aligns across 8 bases. Looked up from germline, CDR1 is KGHDR and CDR2 is SFDVKD. This CDR3 spans 15 amino acids. J gave up 2 bases and V 9 bases, and 10 bases lay outside the gene matches. The CDR3 spells CATAQGADRQETQYF. CDR3 coding DNA: TGTGCCACCGCCCAGGGGGCGGATCGGCAAGAGACCCAGTACTTC.

The genes are TRBV5-4 and TRBJ2-5; 8 bases are a match to TRBD2. V was pared by 2 bases and J by 0 bases, with 3 bases of the junction left unmatched. CDR3 size: 15 residues. Germline CDR1 SGHNT, CDR2 YYREEE (reference sequence). The CDR3 nucleotides are TGTGCCAGCAGCTTAGCGGGGGTGTACCAAGAGACCCAGTACTTC. Amino acids: CASSLAGVYQETQYF.

This sequence joins TRBV7-9 and TRBJ1-4; D is ambiguous. The CDR3 contains 15 residues. Between the trimmed V and J ends, which lost 5 bases and 3 bases, there was a span of 13 bases. CDR1 and CDR2 (germline): SEHNR, FQNEAQ (reference sequence). CDR3 DNA sequence: TGTGCCAGCAGCGAAGTCAGAGGCCCTAATGAAAAACTGTTTTTT. It is translated as CASSEVRGPNEKLFF.

CDR3 DNA sequence: TGTGCCAGCAGCGGACAGCTCAATAGCAATCAGCCCCAGCATTTT. This encodes CASSGQLNSNQPQHF. This rearrangement joins TRBV7-9 to TRBJ1-5; tentative D call: TRBD1 (6 bases). This CDR3 has 15 amino acids. The ends were cut back, 5 bases at V and 0 bases at J, with 11 bases in the middle. The V gene's germline CDR1 is SEHNR and CDR2 FQNEAQ (reference sequence).

A note on this clone: The sample contains more than one DNA sequence encoding this CDR3. V is TRBV9 and J is TRBJ2-3, with 8 bases fitting TRBD2. CDR1 is SGDLS and CDR2 is YYNGEE in the germline V gene. Unmatched junction bases numbered 0, after V lost 6 bases and J lost 0 bases. The CDR3 spans 13 residues. The CDR3 sequence: CASTGGSTDTQYF. CDR3 DNA: TGTGCCAGCACGGGGGGGAGCACAGATACGCAGTATTTT. Supplemented by reference TRBV9 and TRBJ2-3, the full variable domain reads DSGVTQTPKHLITATGQRVTLRCSPRSGDLSVYWYQQSLDQGLQFLIQYYNGEERAKGNILERFSAQQFPDLHSELNLSSLELGDSALYFCASTGGSTDTQYFGPGTRLTVL.

This rearrangement joins TRBV7-9 to TRBJ1-6, with 11 bases matching TRBD1. The CDR3 has 15 residues. Looked up from germline, CDR1 is SEHNR and CDR2 is FQNEAQ (reference sequence). The V gene end was trimmed by 3 bases and the J gene end by 8 bases; junction bases not matched to a gene: 3. The DNA of the CDR3 is TGTGCCAGCAGCTTGGACAGGGGGCTCTATTCACCCCTCCACTTT. Protein sequence: CASSLDRGLYSPLHF.

This rearrangement joins TRBV5-1 to TRBJ1-1, with 8 positions matching TRBD1. From germline, CDR1 is SGHRS and CDR2 YFSETQ. V dropped 4 bases and J dropped 7; count of bases not matched to a gene: 9. The CDR3 length is 14 residues. DNA for the CDR3: TGCGCCAGCAGCGCGGACAGGGCCCGCCTTGAAGCTTTCTTT. The encoded protein is CASSADRARLEAFF.

The V call is TRBV5-4, the J call TRBJ2-1; perhaps TRBD2 as D (6 bases). Germline values: CDR1 SGHNT, CDR2 YYREEE (reference sequence). V shed 4 bases and J shed 3 bases, with 8 bases lying between them. The length of the CDR3 is 13 residues. The CDR3: CASSGGSYNEQFF. For the CDR3, the DNA is TGTGCCAGCAGCGGGGGGAGCTACAATGAGCAGTTCTTC.

This clone came up once. V gene TRBV3-1 (or the pseudogene TRBV3-2) combines with J gene TRBJ2-5; 8 bases align to TRBD2. With V trimmed by 1 base and J by 5 bases, 9 bases remained unmatched. Germline V gives CDR1 LGHDT, CDR2 YNNKEL (reference sequence). This CDR3 comprises 16 residues. This CDR3 reads CASSQVRGGKGETQYF. In DNA form, the CDR3 reads TGTGCCAGCAGCCAAGTTCGCGGGGGGAAGGGGGAGACCCAGTACTTC.

In its sample, this clone was seen a few times. J is TRBJ1-3 and V is TRBV11-3; D not certain. V lost 5 bases to trimming and J lost 2 bases, with 7 bases between them. CDR1 SGHNT and CDR2 YENEEA come from the germline V gene. The CDR3 length is 13 residues. This CDR3 is CASSADTGNTIYF. CDR3 DNA sequence: TGTGCCAGCAGCGCAGACACTGGAAACACCATATATTTT.

For this clone: One end of the junction does not line up with germline, which may come from a read error. This chain uses TRBV2 with TRBJ1-2; D not resolved. This CDR3 has 13 amino acids. Germline CDR1 SNHLY, CDR2 FYNNEI. The CDR3 DNA sequence: TGTACCAGCAGAGCCGGAGGGAACTATGGCTACACCTTC. It yields the protein CTSRAGGNYGYTF.

The CDR3 coding sequence is TGTGCCAGTAGTACCCGGGGGGGGACTGAAGCTTTCTTT. It encodes CASSTRGGTEAFF. The chain combines TRBV19 with TRBJ1-1; D might be TRBD1 (5 bases). CDR3 size: 13 residues. CDR1 is LNHDA, CDR2 SQIVND, per germline (reference sequence). V dropped 4 bases and J dropped 5 bases, with 11 bases sitting between them.

This clone came up a few times. The chain is built from TRBV6-5 and TRBJ2-7; maybe TRBD2 (6 bases). Germline assignment: CDR1 MNHEY and CDR2 SVGAGI. Trimming left V 8 bases short and J 5 bases short, with 16 bases between. The CDR3 loop spans 13 amino acids. The CDR3 protein is CASPRESSHEQYF. CDR3 sequence (DNA): TGTGCCAGCCCCCGGGAGTCCTCTCACGAGCAGTACTTC.

The gene calls are TRBV3-1 (or the pseudogene TRBV3-2) and TRBJ2-1, with 9 bases aligning to TRBD2. CDR3 length: 17 residues. Germline V gene data show CDR1 as LGHDT and CDR2 as YNNKEL (reference sequence). The junction had 7 bases not matched to a gene; V was cut back by 0 bases and J by 4 bases. CDR3 protein: CASSQDAGGPSYNEQFF. Here the CDR3 DNA reads TGTGCCAGCAGCCAAGACGCGGGGGGGCCGTCATACAATGAGCAGTTCTTC.

Here the CDR3 DNA reads TGTGCCAGCAGCAGGAGCTCTGGAAACACCATATATTTT. It translates to CASSRSSGNTIYF. The chain recombines TRBV7-2 with TRBJ1-3; no reliable D call. The CDR3 consists of 13 residues. The V and J ends lost 5 bases and 0 bases respectively, with 5 bases between them. The germline V gene has CDR1 SGHTA and CDR2 FQGNSA. Drawing the rest from reference TRBV7-2 and TRBJ1-3, the complete variable domain is GAGVSQSPSNKVTEKGKDVELRCDPISGHTALYWYRQSLGQGLEFLIYFQGNSAPDKSGLPSDRFSAERTGGSVSTLTIQRTQQEDSAVYLCASSRSSGNTIYFGEGSWLTVV.

A remark on this clone: Germline is not matched at one junction end, which may reflect a read error. CDR3 DNA: TGCGCCCGCAGCCGCTTTGGGGGGGGGAGGGAGACCCAGTACTTC. It encodes CARSRFGGGRETQYF. The chain joins TRBV4-1 to TRBJ2-5, with 7 bases that match TRBD2. The CDR3 contains 15 residues. Germline CDR1 and CDR2: MGHRA and YSYEKL.

To note about this clone: Other DNA sequences within the sample encode an identical CDR3. This chain joins TRBV7-2 and TRBJ1-1; unclear D gene. V shed 5 bases and J shed 5 bases, with 12 bases lying between them. The CDR3 consists of 13 residues. Germline values: CDR1 SGHTA, CDR2 FQGNSA. Here the CDR3 DNA reads TGTGCCAGCAGCCTGGAGAGGAATACTGAAGCTTTCTTT. Amino acids: CASSLERNTEAFF.

The rearrangement joins TRBV10-2 to TRBJ2-2, with TRBD2 identical over 10 bases. The CDR3 covers 16 residues. CDR1 and CDR2 (germline): WSHSY, SAAADI. Unmatched junction bases numbered 9, after V lost 6 bases and J lost 5 bases. The CDR3 bases are TGCGCCAGCAGGGGCATGACTAGCGGGTCGACCGGGGAGCTGTTTTTT. Translating gives CASRGMTSGSTGELFF.

The chain uses TRBV21-1 and TRBJ2-3; the table's D gene call, TRBD2, was not cross checked with the DNA. TRBV21-1 is annotated as a pseudogene. This CDR3 has 14 residues. The CDR3 protein is CASSHGGDTDTQYF. The CDR3 nucleotides read TGTGCCAGCAGCCATGGGGGGGACACAGATACGCAGTATTTT.

The rearrangement links TRBV19 to TRBJ1-2, with D unclear. The germline V gene has CDR1 LNHDA and CDR2 SQIVND (reference sequence). This CDR3 has 14 amino acids. The V end lost 6 bases, the J end lost 6 bases, and 17 bases lay between the germline ends. CDR3 coding DNA: TGTGCCAGTAGCGCAGATGGGTTAGCGGATGGCTACACCTTC. Protein product: CASSADGLADGYTF.